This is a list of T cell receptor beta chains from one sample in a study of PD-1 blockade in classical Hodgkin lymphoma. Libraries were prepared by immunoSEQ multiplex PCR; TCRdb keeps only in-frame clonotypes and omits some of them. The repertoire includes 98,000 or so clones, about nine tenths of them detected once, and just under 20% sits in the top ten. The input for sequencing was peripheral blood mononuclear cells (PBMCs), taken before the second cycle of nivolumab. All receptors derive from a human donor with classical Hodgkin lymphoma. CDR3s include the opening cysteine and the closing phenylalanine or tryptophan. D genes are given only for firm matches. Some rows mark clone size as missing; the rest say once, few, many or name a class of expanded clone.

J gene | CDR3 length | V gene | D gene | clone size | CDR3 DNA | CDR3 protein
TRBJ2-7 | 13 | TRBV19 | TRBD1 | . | TGTGCCAGTAGTCAACAGGGGGCCGGCGAGCAGTACTTC | CASSQQGAGEQYF
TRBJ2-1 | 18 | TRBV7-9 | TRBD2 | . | TGTGCCAGCAGCCCAGGGACTAGCGGGAGCTGGTCCTACAATGAGCAGTTCTTC | CASSPGTSGSWSYNEQFF
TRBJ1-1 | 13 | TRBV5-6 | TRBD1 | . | TGTGCCAGCAGCGCATTACACAGGGGAGAAGCTTTCTTT | CASSALHRGEAFF
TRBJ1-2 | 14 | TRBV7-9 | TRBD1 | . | TGTGCCAGCAGCTCAGACCGGGACAGGGCAGGCTACACCTTC | CASSSDRDRAGYTF
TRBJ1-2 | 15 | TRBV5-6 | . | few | TGTGCCAGCAGCCTGAGGACAGCCTTTAACTATGGCTACACCTTC | CASSLRTAFNYGYTF
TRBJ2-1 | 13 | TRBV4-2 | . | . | TGTGCCAGCAGCCAAGACTACCACAATGAGCAGTTCTTC | CASSQDYHNEQFF
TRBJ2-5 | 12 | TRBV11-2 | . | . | TGTGCCAGCAGCTTAGGACAAGAGACCCAGTACTTC | CASSLGQETQYF
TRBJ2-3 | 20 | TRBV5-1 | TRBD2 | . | TGCGCCAGCAGCTTGGCCCCCCCTAAGCTAGCGGGAGAAAGCACAGATACGCAGTATTTT | CASSLAPPKLAGESTDTQYF
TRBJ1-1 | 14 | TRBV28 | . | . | TGTGCCAGCACCCGGTGGGGGGGGAACACTGAAGCTTTCTTT | CASTRWGGNTEAFF
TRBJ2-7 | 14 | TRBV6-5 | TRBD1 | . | TGTGCCAGCAAGCGACAGGGATCGAGTTACGAGCAGTACTTC | CASKRQGSSYEQYF
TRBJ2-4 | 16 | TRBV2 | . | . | TGTGCCAGCAGTGAAGACCCCCTCGGGGCCAAAAACATTCAGTACTTC | CASSEDPLGAKNIQYF